The 25 T cell receptor beta chains below come from one sample, sequenced in a study of CD8+ T cells in alopecia areata. RNA extraction was followed by reverse transcription into cDNA, which acted as the sequencing template. This table comes from immunoSEQ multiplex PCR, and its TCRdb copy is limited to in-frame clones, with some not included. Of roughly 140,000 clones in the sample, 62% are singletons; the top ten hold less than 40%. Sample: CD8+ T cells sorted from blood. All receptors come from a human donor in good health.

The chain employs TRBV9 and TRBJ1-2; no clear D gene. Trimming took off 3 bases at V and 5 bases at J, with 5 bases between the two ends. This CDR3 is built from 11 residues. Germline loops: CDR1 SGDLS, CDR2 YYNGEE. The CDR3 DNA reads TGTGCCAGCAGCGACGCATATGGCTACACCTTC. This gives the protein CASSDAYGYTF. Together with reference TRBV9 and TRBJ1-2, the CDR3 gives the full variable domain: DSGVTQTPKHLITATGQRVTLRCSPRSGDLSVYWYQQSLDQGLQFLIQYYNGEERAKGNILERFSAQQFPDLHSELNLSSLELGDSALYFCASSDAYGYTFGSGTRLTVV.

The chain combines TRBV27 with TRBJ1-1; D not certain. The ends were cut back, 0 bases at V and 0 bases at J, with 8 bases in the middle. Germline V gene lookup returns CDR1 MNHEY and CDR2 SMNVEV (reference sequence). The CDR3 covers 15 residues. The CDR3 DNA reads as TGTGCCAGCAGTTTATCGAAAGGGTTGAACACTGAAGCTTTCTTT. Translated: CASSLSKGLNTEAFF.

This clone was observed a handful of times. This chain connects TRBV19 to TRBJ2-1, with 12 bases matching TRBD2. CDR1 is LNHDA and CDR2 is SQIVND in the germline V gene (reference sequence). The CDR3 totals 16 residues. V lost 5 bases to trimming and J lost 4 bases; unmatched junction nucleotides: 6. This CDR3 is CASSPYLAGGYNEQFF. DNA of the CDR3: TGTGCCAGTAGTCCCTATCTAGCGGGAGGGTACAATGAGCAGTTCTTC.

The rearrangement links TRBV7-2 to TRBJ2-7; D remains unclear. Germline lookup yields CDR1 SGHTA and CDR2 FQGNSA. The V gene lost 4 bases and the J gene lost 4 bases, with 5 bases spanning the gap. The CDR3 has 11 residues. CDR3 DNA: TGTGCCAGCAGCTATCTGTACGAGCAGTACTTC. Translating gives CASSYLYEQYF.

The chain links TRBV5-1 to TRBJ2-7; no clear D. The CDR3 is 12 residues long. CDR1 is SGHRS, CDR2 YFSETQ, per germline. V was shortened by 0 bases and J by 5 bases, with 6 bases between the two germline ends. CDR3 sequence reads: CASSLDQNEQYF. The CDR3 region has the DNA TGCGCCAGCAGCTTGGACCAGAACGAGCAGTACTTC.

This clone came up once. The chain carries TRBV9 and TRBJ2-5, with unresolved D. This CDR3 spans 14 amino acids. Looked up from germline, CDR1 is SGDLS and CDR2 is YYNGEE. V was pared by 0 bases and J by 2 bases, with 8 bases between. The DNA of the CDR3 is TGTGCCAGCAGCGTAGGGACGGAGCAAGAGACCCAGTACTTC. It codes for CASSVGTEQETQYF.

The V call is TRBV20-1, the J call TRBJ2-3; no reliable D call. The CDR3 contains 8 residues. CDR1 and CDR2 from the germline V gene are DFQATT and SNEGSKA (reference sequence). Between the trimmed V and J ends, which lost 6 bases and 14 bases, there was a span of 9 bases. CDR3 sequence (DNA): TGCAGTGCCACCCCTGGGTATTTT. This codes for CSATPGYF.

This chain joins TRBV15 and TRBJ2-2, with 7 bases that match TRBD1. Germline trimming cut 1 base from V and 0 bases from J; bases unmatched to any gene: 8. In germline, CDR1 is LNHNV, CDR2 YYDKDF (reference sequence). This CDR3 spans 18 amino acids. CDR3 loop: CATSRVPTGASNTGELFF. In DNA form, the CDR3 reads TGTGCCACCAGCAGAGTTCCTACAGGGGCATCGAACACCGGGGAGCTGTTTTTT. Full variable domain (outside the CDR3, taken from reference TRBV15 and TRBJ2-2): DAMVIQNPRYQVTQFGKPVTLSCSQTLNHNVMYWYQQKSSQAPKLLFHYYDKDFNNEADTPDNFQSRRPNTSFCFLDIRSPGLGDTAMYLCATSRVPTGASNTGELFFGEGSRLTVL.

This rearrangement joins TRBV5-6 to TRBJ2-2; 8 bases fit TRBD1. Germline CDR1 SGHDT, CDR2 YYEEEE. This CDR3 spans 18 amino acids. V dropped 3 bases and J dropped 6; count of bases not matched to a gene: 16. CDR3 DNA sequence: TGTGCCAGCAGCTCTTCAAACCCACGACAGGGGCAGGCCGGGGAGCTGTTTTTT. Amino acids: CASSSSNPRQGQAGELFF. The whole variable domain, filled in from reference TRBV5-6 and TRBJ2-2, reads DAGVTQSPTHLIKTRGQQVTLRCSPKSGHDTVSWYQQALGQGPQFIFQYYEEEERQRGNFPDRFSGHQFPNYSSELNVNALLLGDSALYLCASSSSNPRQGQAGELFFGEGSRLTVL.

A note on this clone: This same CDR3 is encoded by further DNA sequences in the sample. The chain links TRBV7-9 to TRBJ2-7, with D possibly TRBD1 on 6 matching bases. The germline V and J ends were trimmed by 5 bases and 4 bases, with 9 bases remaining between them. Germline V CDR1 and CDR2: SEHNR, FQNEAQ (reference sequence). This CDR3 is 12 amino acids long. In nucleotides, the CDR3 is TGTGCCAGCAGCCCAGACAGGTACGAGCAGTACTTC. This sequence encodes CASSPDRYEQYF.

In regard to this clone: The sample holds other DNA sequences that translate to the same CDR3. The rearrangement joins TRBV30 to TRBJ2-7, with unresolved D. The CDR3 is 11 amino acids. Germline assignment: CDR1 GTSNPN and CDR2 SVGIG (reference sequence). The V end was cut by 0 bases, the J end by 4 bases, with 4 bases between. The CDR3 DNA sequence: TGTGCCTGGAGTGTGACGTACGAGCAGTACTTC. Protein product: CAWSVTYEQYF.

The rearrangement joins TRBV27 to TRBJ2-1; tentative D call: TRBD1 (6 bases). CDR1 is MNHEY, CDR2 SMNVEV, per germline (reference sequence). CDR3 length: 14 residues. V shed 5 bases and J shed 1 base, with 9 bases lying between them. The CDR3 nucleotides are TGTGCCAGCAGTACACAGGGTTCCTACAATGAGCAGTTCTTC. Residues: CASSTQGSYNEQFF.

This clone was found once. This sequence joins TRBV15 and TRBJ2-2, with D perhaps TRBD2 (6 bases). Trimming took off 4 bases at V and 8 bases at J, with 8 bases between the two ends. This CDR3 is 12 amino acids long. CDR1 is LNHNV, CDR2 YYDKDF, per germline (reference sequence). The CDR3 is CATSNGGGELFF. Written as DNA, the CDR3 is TGTGCCACCAGCAATGGAGGGGGGGAGCTGTTTTTT.

The J gene is TRBJ1-2, the V gene TRBV11-2; the match to TRBD1 covers 7 bases. This CDR3 is 15 amino acids long. J lost 2 bases, V lost 5 bases, and 8 bases had no gene match. Germline assignment: CDR1 SGHAT and CDR2 FQNNGV. CDR3 bases: TGTGCCAGCAGCCAACGACAGGGTTCAAACTATGGCTACACCTTC. Its protein is CASSQRQGSNYGYTF.

The CDR3 DNA sequence: TGCAGCGTTGAAGGAAGTAGCGTGCAAGAGACCCAGTACTTC. Translated: CSVEGSSVQETQYF. The chain carries TRBV29-1 and TRBJ2-5; a possible D gene is TRBD2 (5 bases). Trimming took off 1 base at V and 2 bases at J, with 11 bases between the two ends. Germline V gene lookup returns CDR1 SQVTM and CDR2 ANQGSEA. The CDR3 loop spans 14 amino acids.

This clone appeared a few times. CDR3 DNA sequence: TGCGCCAGCAGCCTAGTCACAGGGGAAGAGACCCAGTACTTC. Protein product: CASSLVTGEETQYF. This rearrangement joins TRBV4-1 to TRBJ2-5; TRBD1 matches at 7 bases. Germline V gene sequence: CDR1 MGHRA, CDR2 YSYEKL. Trimming at V came to 4 bases and at J to 3 bases, leaving 5 bases not matched to a gene. CDR3 length: 14 amino acids.

The chain recombines TRBV5-6 with TRBJ2-7; TRBD1 matches 9 bases. V lost 0 bases and J lost 4; bases outside the gene matches: 5. This CDR3 contains 15 residues. Germline CDR1 and CDR2: SGHDT and YYEEEE. Here the CDR3 reads CASSLEHRGLYEQYF. The CDR3 region has the DNA TGTGCCAGCAGCTTGGAACACAGGGGGCTATACGAGCAGTACTTC.

This chain joins TRBV30 and TRBJ2-7; D may be TRBD1 (5 bases). Germline V gene data show CDR1 as GTSNPN and CDR2 as SVGIG (reference sequence). This CDR3 region has 17 residues. Trimming took off 3 bases at V and 2 bases at J, with 23 bases between the two ends. CDR3 sequence: CAWSAPPTGIWAYEQYF. DNA for the CDR3: TGTGCCTGGAGCGCACCCCCCACAGGAATCTGGGCCTACGAGCAGTACTTC.

The chain combines TRBV9 with TRBJ2-7; D remains ambiguous. Trimming removed 1 base from V and 3 bases from J, with 8 bases in between. Germline lookup yields CDR1 SGDLS and CDR2 YYNGEE. This CDR3 region has 13 residues. CDR3 sequence reads: CASSVSGGYEQYF. CDR3 nucleotide sequence: TGTGCCAGCAGCGTATCTGGCGGCTACGAGCAGTACTTC.

This chain connects TRBV5-6 to TRBJ2-7; TRBD2 matches at 9 bases. CDR3 length: 15 amino acids. Germline V gene lookup returns CDR1 SGHDT and CDR2 YYEEEE. V shed 2 bases and J 5 bases; nucleotides not matched to a gene: 8. The CDR3: CASSLASGIGNEQYF. As DNA, the CDR3 is TGTGCCAGCAGCTTAGCTAGCGGGATAGGAAACGAGCAGTACTTC.

There are a few counts of this clone. This chain joins TRBV11-2 and TRBJ2-2; D is undetermined. Trimming removed 2 bases from V and 6 bases from J, with 4 bases in between. The CDR3 loop spans 12 amino acids. Germline V gives CDR1 SGHAT, CDR2 FQNNGV. CDR3 residues: CASSLTAGELFF. CDR3 DNA: TGTGCCAGCAGCTTAACGGCCGGGGAGCTGTTTTTT.

This clone was detected only once. This chain links TRBV5-4 with TRBJ2-1; 9 nucleotides align to TRBD2. V shed 2 bases, J shed 4 bases, and the junction held 7 bases outside the gene matches. The germline gives CDR1 SGHNT, CDR2 YYREEE (reference sequence). CDR3 length: 16 amino acids. CDR3 nucleotide sequence: TGTGCCAGCAGCTTCCCCGGGACTAGCATGTACAATGAGCAGTTCTTC. Amino acid sequence: CASSFPGTSMYNEQFF.

The rearrangement joins TRBV20-1 to TRBJ2-7; a weak D match, TRBD2 (6 bases). CDR1 and CDR2 (germline): DFQATT, SNEGSKA (reference sequence). V gave up 6 bases and J gave up 5 bases, with 11 bases separating them. This CDR3 comprises 11 residues. The CDR3 DNA follows: TGCAGTGCGTGGAGGGCCAACGAGCAGTACTTC. Its protein product is CSAWRANEQYF.

The V gene is TRBV27, the J gene TRBJ2-1, with D possibly matching TRBD2 (6 bases). V was shortened by 3 bases and J by 5 bases, with 11 bases between the two germline ends. Germline V lookup: CDR1 MNHEY, CDR2 SMNVEV (reference sequence). The CDR3 runs to 14 residues. The CDR3 coding sequence is TGTGCCAGCAGTTTCAGCGGGCCGAACAATGAGCAGTTCTTC. The encoded protein is CASSFSGPNNEQFF.

The V call is TRBV9, the J call TRBJ2-1, with TRBD1 as a possible D gene (6 bases). The CDR3 is 15 residues long. The ends were cut back, 4 bases at V and 1 base at J, with 12 bases in the middle. CDR1 SGDLS and CDR2 YYNGEE come from the germline V gene. Here the CDR3 DNA reads TGTGCCAGCAGCAGTCTAGGACAGTCCTACAATGAGCAGTTCTTC. Its protein is CASSSLGQSYNEQFF.